This record looks at one T cell receptor (beta chain) sequence and its context. The specificity of this receptor is unknown. No clone much larger than this one lies a single base away; base qualities are absent. The CDR3 holds 15 amino acids from the cysteine to the phenylalanine. Only CDR3 DNA is held: 45 bases, read in frame from base 1. As encoded in the germline V gene (reference sequence), CDR1 is SEHNR while CDR2 is FQNEAQ. V lost 5 bases and J lost 2 bases; the stretch between them is 12 bases long. The method was the immunoSEQ multiplex PCR assay. The table comes from immuneACCESS by way of TCRdb, which keeps in-frame sequences with V and J called. Part of the clones is missing from these tables; in studies checked, under half for an unresolved V gene and the rest for unknown reasons. The sample includes 57,000 or so clones, with roughly 90% observed a single time. The top ten constitute under 7% of the sample.

The sample belongs to a study of control samples from healthy donors and cancer patients (dated by TCRdb to the early 2020s). This receptor was identified in a man aged 55 to 70 with colorectal cancer. Sequencing was carried out using PBMCs. This receptor chain uses TRBV7-9 and TRBJ1-4, and TRBD1 may be the D gene, going by 5 matching bases. The CDR3 reads as follows: CASSTDRGTNEKLFF. The bases read TGTGCCAGCAGCACAGACAGAGGGACTAATGAAAAACTGTTTTTT.